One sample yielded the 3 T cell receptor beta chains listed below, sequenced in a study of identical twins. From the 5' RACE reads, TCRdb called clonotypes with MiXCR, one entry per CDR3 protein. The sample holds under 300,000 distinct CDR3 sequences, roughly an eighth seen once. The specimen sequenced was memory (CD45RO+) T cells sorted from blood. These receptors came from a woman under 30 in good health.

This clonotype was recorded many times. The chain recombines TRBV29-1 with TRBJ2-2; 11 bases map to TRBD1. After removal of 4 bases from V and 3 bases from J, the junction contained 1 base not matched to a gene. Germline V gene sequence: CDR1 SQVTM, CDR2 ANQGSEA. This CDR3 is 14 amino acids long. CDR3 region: CSVGGQGDTGELFF. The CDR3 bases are TGCAGCGTTGGGGGACAGGGGGACACCGGGGAGCTGTTTTTT.

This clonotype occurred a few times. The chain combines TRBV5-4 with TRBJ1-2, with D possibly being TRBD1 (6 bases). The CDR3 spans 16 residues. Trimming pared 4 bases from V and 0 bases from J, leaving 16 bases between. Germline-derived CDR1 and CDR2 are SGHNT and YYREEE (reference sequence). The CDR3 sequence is CASSPGRDIANYGYTF. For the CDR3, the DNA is TGTGCCAGCAGCCCTGGCAGGGACATAGCTAACTATGGCTACACCTTC.

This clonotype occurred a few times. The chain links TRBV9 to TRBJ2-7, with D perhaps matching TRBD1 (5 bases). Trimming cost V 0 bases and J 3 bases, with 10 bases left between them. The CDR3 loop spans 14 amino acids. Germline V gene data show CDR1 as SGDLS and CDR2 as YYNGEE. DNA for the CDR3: TGTGCCAGCAGCGTAGAGGTCAGGGACTACGAGCAGTACTTC. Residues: CASSVEVRDYEQYF.